Presented here are 7 T cell receptor beta chains from one specimen sequenced in a study of blood T cell repertoires in COVID-19. Clones were sequenced by immunoSEQ multiplex PCR, and TCRdb holds only the in-frame ones, with some missing. The data contain about 100,000 clones, about 89% of them singletons. Sequenced sample: peripheral blood. The receptors were gathered from a man between 60 and 70 years old with acute or convalescent COVID-19.

CDR3 sequence reads: CASSEEGQTNQPQHF. In DNA form, the CDR3 reads TGTGCCAGCAGTGAAGAGGGACAGACCAATCAGCCCCAGCATTTT. V usage is TRBV2 and J usage is TRBJ1-5, with 7 bases that match TRBD1. Germline CDR1 SNHLY, CDR2 FYNNEI. J was trimmed by 3 bases and V by 1 base; bases with no gene match: 3. There are 15 residues in the CDR3.

This chain links TRBV28 with TRBJ2-1, with 11 bases matching TRBD1. Germline CDR1 reads MDHEN; CDR2 reads SYDVKM. This CDR3 has 17 amino acids. The V segment lost 4 bases and the J segment 2 bases; nucleotides outside the gene matches: 7. The CDR3 nucleotides are TGTGCCAGCAGTTCCTCCGGGACAGGGGGTACCTACAATGAGCAGTTCTTC. Residues: CASSSSGTGGTYNEQFF. The variable domain in full, completed from reference TRBV28 and TRBJ2-1, reads DVKVTQSSRYLVKRTGEKVFLECVQDMDHENMFWYRQDPGLGLRLIYFSYDVKMKEKGDIPEGYSVSREKKERFSLILESASTNQTSMYLCASSSSGTGGTYNEQFFGPGTRLTVL.

The genes are TRBV2 and TRBJ1-1; the D gene is possibly TRBD1 (5 bases). The CDR3 has 14 amino acids. In germline, CDR1 is SNHLY, CDR2 FYNNEI. Trimming took 7 bases from V and 4 from J, leaving 16 bases between them. Written as DNA, the CDR3 is TGTGCCAGCACCGCAAGACAGCATGTCACTGAAGCTTTCTTT. This codes for CASTARQHVTEAFF. Supplemented by reference TRBV2 and TRBJ1-1, the full variable domain reads EPEVTQTPSHQVTQMGQEVILRCVPISNHLYFYWYRQILGQKVEFLVSFYNNEISEKSEIFDDQFSVERPDGSNFTLKIRSTKLEDSAMYFCASTARQHVTEAFFGQGTRLTVV.

V is TRBV2 and J is TRBJ2-7; 11 nucleotides agree with TRBD1. V lost 1 base to trimming and J lost 5 bases; unmatched junction nucleotides: 4. The CDR3 runs 15 residues. Germline CDR1 and CDR2: SNHLY and FYNNEI. CDR3 sequence (DNA): TGTGCCAGCAGTGAAGTACGGACAGGGGGCAACGAGCAGTACTTC. Its protein product is CASSEVRTGGNEQYF.

This clone was counted once. The rearrangement links TRBV24-1 to TRBJ1-1, with 9 positions matching TRBD1. Germline values: CDR1 KGHDR, CDR2 SFDVKD. The length of the CDR3 is 15 residues. J lost 5 bases, V lost 5 bases, and 8 bases had no gene match. The CDR3 is CATSVTGQGRTEAFF. The CDR3 DNA reads TGTGCCACCAGTGTTACCGGACAGGGGAGAACTGAAGCTTTCTTT.

The genes are TRBV30 and TRBJ2-1; D might be TRBD1 (5 bases). The germline gives CDR1 GTSNPN, CDR2 SVGIG (reference sequence). The germline V and J ends were trimmed by 0 bases and 6 bases, with 18 bases remaining between them. The CDR3 length is 16 residues. The CDR3 spells CAWSVIRTGDFNEQFF. The CDR3 bases are TGTGCCTGGAGTGTAATCCGAACAGGCGATTTCAATGAGCAGTTCTTC. The full variable domain, rest sourced from reference TRBV30 and TRBJ2-1, is SQTIHQWPATLVQPVGSPLSLECTVEGTSNPNLYWYRQAAGRGLQLLFYSVGIGQISSEVPQNLSASRPQDRQFILSSKKLLLSDSGFYLCAWSVIRTGDFNEQFFGPGTRLTVL.

In its sample, this clone was seen once. The genes are TRBV6-5 and TRBJ2-5, with TRBD1 matching 8 bases. V lost 6 bases to trimming and J lost 5 bases; unmatched junction nucleotides: 5. Germline V gene sequence: CDR1 MNHEY, CDR2 SVGAGI. The CDR3 runs 13 residues. The CDR3 is CASSPTGVETQYF. CDR3 coding DNA: TGTGCCAGCAGCCCGACAGGGGTTGAGACCCAGTACTTC.